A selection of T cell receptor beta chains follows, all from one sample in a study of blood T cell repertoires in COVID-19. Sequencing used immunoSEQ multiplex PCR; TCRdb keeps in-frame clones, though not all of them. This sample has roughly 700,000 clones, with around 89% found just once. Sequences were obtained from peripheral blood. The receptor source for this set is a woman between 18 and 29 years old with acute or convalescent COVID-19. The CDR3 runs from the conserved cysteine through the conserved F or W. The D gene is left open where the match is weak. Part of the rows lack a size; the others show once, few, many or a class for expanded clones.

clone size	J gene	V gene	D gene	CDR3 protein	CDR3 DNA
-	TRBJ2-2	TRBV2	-	CASFSEGNTGELFF	TGTGCCAGCTTTAGTGAGGGGAACACCGGGGAGCTGTTTTTT
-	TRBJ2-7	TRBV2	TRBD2	CASRRTSGVSYEQYF	TGTGCCAGCAGGCGCACTAGCGGGGTGTCCTACGAGCAGTACTTC
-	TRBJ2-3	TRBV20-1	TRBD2	CSASRSLRGGRDTQYF	TGCAGTGCTAGTCGTTCGTTGCGGGGGGGCCGGGATACGCAGTATTTT
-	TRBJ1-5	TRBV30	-	CAWSVRGLNQPQHF	TGTGCCTGGAGTGTAAGGGGGTTGAATCAGCCCCAGCATTTT
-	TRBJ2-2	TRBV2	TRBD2	CASRLSGTNTGELFF	TGTGCCAGCAGGCTTAGCGGGACGAACACCGGGGAGCTGTTTTTT
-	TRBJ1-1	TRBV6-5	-	CASNSGDRRSGAFF	TGTGCCAGCAACTCGGGGGACCGCCGGTCGGGAGCTTTCTTT
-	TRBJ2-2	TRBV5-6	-	CASSEGARSYTGELFF	TGTGCCAGCAGCGAGGGAGCCCGGTCCTATACCGGGGAGCTGTTTTTT
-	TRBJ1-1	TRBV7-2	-	CASSFPGGEAFF	TGTGCCAGCAGCTTTCCCGGGGGTGAAGCTTTCTTT
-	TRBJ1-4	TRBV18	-	CASSPPSGANEKLFF	TGTGCCAGCTCACCACCTTCGGGGGCTAATGAAAAACTGTTTTTT
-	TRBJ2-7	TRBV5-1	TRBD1	CASSGRQGIYEQYF	TGCGCCAGCAGCGGTCGACAGGGTATATACGAGCAGTACTTC
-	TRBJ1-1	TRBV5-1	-	CASSLTDSSTEAFF	TGCGCCAGCAGCCTCACAGACAGCTCCACTGAAGCTTTCTTT
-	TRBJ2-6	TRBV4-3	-	CASSQDFSRGANVLTF	TGCGCCAGCAGCCAAGATTTCTCCAGGGGGGCCAACGTCCTGACTTTC
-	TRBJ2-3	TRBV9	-	CASSGTGSRDTQYF	TGTGCCAGCAGCGGGACTGGATCTAGAGATACGCAGTATTTT
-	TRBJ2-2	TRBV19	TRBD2	CASSIFLAGANTGELFF	TGTGCCAGTAGTATATTTCTAGCGGGCGCGAACACCGGGGAGCTGTTTTTT
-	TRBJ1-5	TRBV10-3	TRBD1	CAISEPDRGLQPQHF	TGTGCCATCAGTGAGCCTGACAGGGGTCTACAGCCCCAGCATTTT
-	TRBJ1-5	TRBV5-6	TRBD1	CASSQTGTGDVVGQPQHF	TGTGCCAGCAGCCAAACCGGGACAGGGGACGTTGTTGGTCAGCCCCAGCATTTT
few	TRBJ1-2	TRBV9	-	CASSGGRGGYGYTF	TGTGCCAGCAGCGGAGGCCGAGGGGGCTATGGCTACACCTTC
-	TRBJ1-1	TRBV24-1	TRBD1	CATRSTGNLEAFF	TGTGCCACCAGGTCGACAGGGAATCTTGAAGCTTTCTTT
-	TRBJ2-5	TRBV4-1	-	CASSHQTTGPQETQYF	TGCGCCAGCAGCCACCAAACGACAGGTCCGCAAGAGACCCAGTACTTC
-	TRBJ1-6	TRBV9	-	CASSQGGGLNSPLHF	TGTGCCAGCAGCCAGGGAGGGGGTCTAAATTCACCCCTCCACTTT
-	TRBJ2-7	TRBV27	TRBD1	CASSFQGQGFYEQYF	TGTGCCAGCAGTTTCCAAGGACAGGGTTTCTACGAGCAGTACTTC
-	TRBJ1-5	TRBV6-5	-	CASSYSMTGGQPQHF	TGTGCCAGCAGTTACTCGATGACCGGCGGTCAGCCCCAGCATTTT
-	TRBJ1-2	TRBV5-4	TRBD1	CASTPVPGQGSANYGYTF	TGTGCCAGCACCCCAGTCCCGGGACAGGGATCAGCTAACTATGGCTACACCTTC
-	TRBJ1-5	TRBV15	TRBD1	CATGRGQGNQPQHF	TGTGCCACCGGACGTGGACAGGGCAATCAGCCCCAGCATTTT
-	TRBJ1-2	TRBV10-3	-	CAISEEQVKYGYTF	TGTGCCATCAGTGAGGAACAGGTGAAGTATGGCTACACCTTC
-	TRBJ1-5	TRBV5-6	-	CASSLGGGPHQPQHF	TGTGCCAGCAGCTTGGGCGGGGGGCCCCATCAGCCCCAGCATTTT
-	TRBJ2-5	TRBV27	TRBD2	CASSSLAGGVETQYF	TGTGCCAGCAGCTCCCTAGCGGGGGGGGTAGAGACCCAGTACTTC
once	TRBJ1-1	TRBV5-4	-	CASSRETRGTEAFF	TGTGCCAGCAGCAGAGAAACCAGGGGCACTGAAGCTTTCTTT
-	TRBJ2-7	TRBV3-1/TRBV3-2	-	CASSWGGPYEQYF	TGTGCCAGCAGCTGGGGAGGACCCTACGAGCAGTACTTC
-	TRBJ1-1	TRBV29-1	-	CSGEQVEAFF	TGCAGCGGGGAGCAGGTTGAAGCTTTCTTT
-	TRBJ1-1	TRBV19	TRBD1	CASAIGQVSTEAFF	TGTGCCAGCGCTATCGGACAGGTCAGCACTGAAGCTTTCTTT
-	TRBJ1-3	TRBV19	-	CASIPQEGSNTIYF	TGTGCCAGTATCCCTCAGGAGGGGTCAAACACCATATATTTT
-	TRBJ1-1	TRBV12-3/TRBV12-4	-	CASIGGADTEAFF	TGTGCCAGCATCGGTGGGGCCGACACTGAAGCTTTCTTT
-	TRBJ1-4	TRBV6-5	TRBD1	CASSTGTGYEKLFF	TGTGCCAGCAGTACCGGGACAGGATATGAAAAACTGTTTTTT
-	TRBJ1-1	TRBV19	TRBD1	CASTAQGWYTEAFF	TGTGCCAGTACCGCACAGGGGTGGTACACTGAAGCTTTCTTT
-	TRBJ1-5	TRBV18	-	CASSPQGRGKGGNQPQHF	TGTGCCAGCTCACCACAGGGACGGGGGAAGGGTGGCAATCAGCCCCAGCATTTT